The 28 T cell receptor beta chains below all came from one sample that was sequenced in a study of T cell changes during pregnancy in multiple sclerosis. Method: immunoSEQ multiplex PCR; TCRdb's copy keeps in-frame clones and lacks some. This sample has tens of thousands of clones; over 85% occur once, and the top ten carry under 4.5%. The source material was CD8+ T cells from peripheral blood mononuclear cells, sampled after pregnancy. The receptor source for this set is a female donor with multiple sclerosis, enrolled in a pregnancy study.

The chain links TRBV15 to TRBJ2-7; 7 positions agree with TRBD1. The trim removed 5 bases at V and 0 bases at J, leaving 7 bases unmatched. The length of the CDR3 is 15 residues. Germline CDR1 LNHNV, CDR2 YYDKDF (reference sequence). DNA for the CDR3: TGTGCCACCAGCCGCGGACAGGCGAGCTCCTACGAGCAGTACTTC. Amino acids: CATSRGQASSYEQYF.

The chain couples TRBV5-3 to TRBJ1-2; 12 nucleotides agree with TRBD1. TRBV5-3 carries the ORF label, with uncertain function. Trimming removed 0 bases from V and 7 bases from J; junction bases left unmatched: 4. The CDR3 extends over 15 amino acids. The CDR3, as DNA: TGTGCCAGAAGCTTGGTGGGACAGGGGGCCGGTGGCTACACCTTC. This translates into CARSLVGQGAGGYTF.

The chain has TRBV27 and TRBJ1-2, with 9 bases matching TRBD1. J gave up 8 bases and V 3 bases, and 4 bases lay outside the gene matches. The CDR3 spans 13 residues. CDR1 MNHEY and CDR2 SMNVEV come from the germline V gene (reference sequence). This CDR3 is CASSLAGQGGYTF. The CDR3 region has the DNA TGTGCCAGCAGTTTGGCTGGACAGGGGGGCTACACCTTC.

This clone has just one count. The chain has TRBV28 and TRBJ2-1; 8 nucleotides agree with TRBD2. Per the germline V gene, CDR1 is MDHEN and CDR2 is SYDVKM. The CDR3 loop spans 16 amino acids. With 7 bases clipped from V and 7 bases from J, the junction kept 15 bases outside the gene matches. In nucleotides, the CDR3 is TGTGCCAGCAAAGCAGGAGGGCGGGAGGACCTTAATGAGCAGTTCTTC. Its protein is CASKAGGREDLNEQFF.

This CDR3 reads CASSLEDRGGSSYNEQFF. The CDR3 coding sequence is TGTGCCAGCAGCTTAGAGGACAGGGGCGGGTCGTCCTACAATGAGCAGTTCTTC. The chain carries TRBV7-9 and TRBJ2-1; TRBD1 matches 9 bases. The germline V gene has CDR1 SEHNR and CDR2 FQNEAQ (reference sequence). V trimming: 1 base; J trimming: 1 base; junction bases outside the gene matches: 8. The CDR3 is 18 residues long.

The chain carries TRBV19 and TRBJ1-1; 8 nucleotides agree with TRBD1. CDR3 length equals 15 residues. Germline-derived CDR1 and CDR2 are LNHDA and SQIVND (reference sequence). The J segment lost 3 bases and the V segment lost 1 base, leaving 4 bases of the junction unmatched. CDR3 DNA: TGTGCCAGTAGTATAGGGACAGGGTGGGACACTGAAGCTTTCTTT. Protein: CASSIGTGWDTEAFF.

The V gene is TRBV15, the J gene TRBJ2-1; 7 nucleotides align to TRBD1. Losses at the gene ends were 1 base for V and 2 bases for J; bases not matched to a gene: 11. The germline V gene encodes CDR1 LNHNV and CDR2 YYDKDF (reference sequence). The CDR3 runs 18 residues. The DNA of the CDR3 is TGTGCCACCAGCAGAGGGACCAGCTCAGGGGGACCCTACAATGAGCAGTTCTTC. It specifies CATSRGTSSGGPYNEQFF. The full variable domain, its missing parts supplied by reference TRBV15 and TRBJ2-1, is DAMVIQNPRYQVTQFGKPVTLSCSQTLNHNVMYWYQQKSSQAPKLLFHYYDKDFNNEADTPDNFQSRRPNTSFCFLDIRSPGLGDTAMYLCATSRGTSSGGPYNEQFFGPGTRLTVL.

The CDR3 region has the DNA TGCGCCAGCAGTCGGGATTTGTCGAAGTACAATGAGCAGTTCTTC. It encodes CASSRDLSKYNEQFF. The V gene is TRBV10-1, the J gene TRBJ2-1; weak D call: TRBD2 (5 bases). CDR1 is WNHNN and CDR2 is SYGVQD in the germline V gene (reference sequence). The CDR3 covers 15 residues. V lost 5 bases and J lost 4, with 15 bases in between.

The CDR3 region is CASSQEWGGLNEQFF. CDR3 DNA: TGCGCCAGCAGCCAAGAGTGGGGGGGGCTCAATGAGCAGTTCTTC. The genes are TRBV4-3 and TRBJ2-1; D may be TRBD2 (7 bases). V was trimmed by 0 bases and J by 6 bases, leaving 12 bases between them. There are 15 residues in the CDR3. From germline, CDR1 is LGHNA and CDR2 YSLEER.

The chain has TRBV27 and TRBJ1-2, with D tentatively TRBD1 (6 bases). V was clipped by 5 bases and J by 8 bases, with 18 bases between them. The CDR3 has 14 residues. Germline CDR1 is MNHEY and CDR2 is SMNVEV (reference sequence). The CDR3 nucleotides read TGTGCCAGCAGTGGTACAGGGTCGGGTTACGGCTACACCTTC. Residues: CASSGTGSGYGYTF.

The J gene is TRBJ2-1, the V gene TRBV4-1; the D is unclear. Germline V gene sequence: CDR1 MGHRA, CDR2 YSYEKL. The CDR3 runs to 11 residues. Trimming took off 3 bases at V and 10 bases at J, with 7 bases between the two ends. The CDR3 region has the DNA TGCGCCAGCAGCCAGGAGAAAGAGCAGTTCTTC. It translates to CASSQEKEQFF.

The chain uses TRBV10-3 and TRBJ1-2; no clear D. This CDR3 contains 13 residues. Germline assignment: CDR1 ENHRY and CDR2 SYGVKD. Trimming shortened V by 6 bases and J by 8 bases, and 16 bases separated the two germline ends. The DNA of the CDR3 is TGTGCCATCAGAGCCTCGGGTCTGATCGGCTACACCTTC. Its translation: CAIRASGLIGYTF.

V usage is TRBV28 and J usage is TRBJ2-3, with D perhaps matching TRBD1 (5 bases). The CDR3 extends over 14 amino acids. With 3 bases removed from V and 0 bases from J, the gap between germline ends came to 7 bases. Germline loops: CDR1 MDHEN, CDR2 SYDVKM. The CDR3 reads CASSFDSSTDTQYF. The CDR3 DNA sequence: TGTGCCAGCAGTTTCGACAGTAGCACAGATACGCAGTATTTT.

The CDR3 DNA is TGTGCCAGTAGTTTTCAGGGGCGTTACAATGAGCAGTTCTTC. It is translated as CASSFQGRYNEQFF. The J gene is TRBJ2-1, the V gene TRBV19; possibly TRBD1 for D (6 bases). The ends were cut back, 5 bases at V and 4 bases at J, with 12 bases in the middle. The CDR3 runs 14 residues. Germline CDR1 is LNHDA and CDR2 is SQIVND (reference sequence).

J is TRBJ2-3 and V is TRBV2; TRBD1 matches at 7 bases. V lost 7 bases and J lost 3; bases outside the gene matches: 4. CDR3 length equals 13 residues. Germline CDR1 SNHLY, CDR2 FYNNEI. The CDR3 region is CASTGQATDTQYF. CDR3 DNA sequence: TGTGCCAGCACCGGACAGGCAACAGATACGCAGTATTTT.

CDR3 loop: CASSRRDSNEKLFF. CDR3 DNA sequence: TGTGCCAGCAGTCGCCGGGACAGTAATGAAAAACTGTTTTTT. The J gene is TRBJ1-4, the V gene TRBV28, with 7 positions matching TRBD1. Germline trimming cut 5 bases from V and 4 bases from J; bases unmatched to any gene: 4. The CDR3 is made up of 14 amino acids. Per germline, CDR1 MDHEN and CDR2 SYDVKM.

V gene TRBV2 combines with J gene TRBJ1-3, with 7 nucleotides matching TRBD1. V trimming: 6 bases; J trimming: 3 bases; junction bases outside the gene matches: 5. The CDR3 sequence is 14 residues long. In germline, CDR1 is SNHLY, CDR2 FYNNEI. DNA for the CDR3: TGTGCCAGCAGGGTTCGGGACAGTGGAAACACCATATATTTT. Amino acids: CASRVRDSGNTIYF.

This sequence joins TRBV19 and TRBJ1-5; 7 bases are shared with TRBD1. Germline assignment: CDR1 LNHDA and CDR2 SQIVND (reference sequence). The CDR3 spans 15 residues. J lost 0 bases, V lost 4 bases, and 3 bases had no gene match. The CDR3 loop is CASSTGTASNQPQHF. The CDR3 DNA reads TGTGCCAGTAGTACCGGGACAGCTAGCAATCAGCCCCAGCATTTT. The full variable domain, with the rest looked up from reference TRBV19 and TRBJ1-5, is DGGITQSPKYLFRKEGQNVTLSCEQNLNHDAMYWYRQDPGQGLRLIYYSQIVNDFQKGDIAEGYSVSREKKESFPLTVTSAQKNPTAFYLCASSTGTASNQPQHFGDGTRLSIL.

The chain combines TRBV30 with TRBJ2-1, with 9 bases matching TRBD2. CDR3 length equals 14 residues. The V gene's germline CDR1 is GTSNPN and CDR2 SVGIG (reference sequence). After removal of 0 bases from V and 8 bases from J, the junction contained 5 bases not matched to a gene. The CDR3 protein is CAWSVEAGGDEQFF. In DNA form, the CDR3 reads TGTGCCTGGAGTGTTGAAGCGGGAGGCGATGAGCAGTTCTTC. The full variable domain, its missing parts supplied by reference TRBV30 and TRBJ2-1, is SQTIHQWPATLVQPVGSPLSLECTVEGTSNPNLYWYRQAAGRGLQLLFYSVGIGQISSEVPQNLSASRPQDRQFILSSKKLLLSDSGFYLCAWSVEAGGDEQFFGPGTRLTVL.

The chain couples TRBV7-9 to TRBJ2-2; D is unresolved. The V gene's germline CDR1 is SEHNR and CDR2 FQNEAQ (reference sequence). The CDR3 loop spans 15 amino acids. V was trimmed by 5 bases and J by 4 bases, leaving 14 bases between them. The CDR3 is CASSRRAELTGELFF. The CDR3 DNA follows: TGTGCCAGCAGCCGCCGCGCGGAACTCACCGGGGAGCTGTTTTTT.

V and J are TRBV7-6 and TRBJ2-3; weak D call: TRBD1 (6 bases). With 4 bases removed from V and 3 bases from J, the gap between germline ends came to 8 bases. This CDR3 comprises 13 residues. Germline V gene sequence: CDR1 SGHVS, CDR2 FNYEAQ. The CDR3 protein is CASSSQGTDTQYF. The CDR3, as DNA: TGTGCCAGCAGCTCCCAGGGGACAGATACGCAGTATTTT.

The CDR3 protein is CASSVNRGQRWNTEAFF. Here the CDR3 DNA reads TGTGCCAGCAGCGTAAACAGGGGCCAACGATGGAACACTGAAGCTTTCTTT. The rearrangement joins TRBV28 to TRBJ1-1; 7 bases match TRBD1. This CDR3 has 17 residues. Germline lookup yields CDR1 MDHEN and CDR2 SYDVKM. The V and J ends lost 6 bases and 1 base, in that order; junction bases with no gene match: 14. Supplemented by reference TRBV28 and TRBJ1-1, the full variable domain reads DVKVTQSSRYLVKRTGEKVFLECVQDMDHENMFWYRQDPGLGLRLIYFSYDVKMKEKGDIPEGYSVSREKKERFSLILESASTNQTSMYLCASSVNRGQRWNTEAFFGQGTRLTVV.

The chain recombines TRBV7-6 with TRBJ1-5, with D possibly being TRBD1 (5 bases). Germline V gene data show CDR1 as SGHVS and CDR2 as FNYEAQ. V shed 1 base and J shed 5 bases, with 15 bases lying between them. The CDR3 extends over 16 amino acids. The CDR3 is CASSLGTGGEDQPQHF. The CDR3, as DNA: TGTGCCAGCAGCTTAGGAACCGGGGGGGAGGATCAGCCCCAGCATTTT.

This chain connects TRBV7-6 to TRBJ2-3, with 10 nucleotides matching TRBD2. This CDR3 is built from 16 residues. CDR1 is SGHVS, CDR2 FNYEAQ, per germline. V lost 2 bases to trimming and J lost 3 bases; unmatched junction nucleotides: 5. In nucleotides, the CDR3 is TGTGCCAGCAGCTTAAGGGGACTAGCGTTTACAGATACGCAGTATTTT. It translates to CASSLRGLAFTDTQYF.

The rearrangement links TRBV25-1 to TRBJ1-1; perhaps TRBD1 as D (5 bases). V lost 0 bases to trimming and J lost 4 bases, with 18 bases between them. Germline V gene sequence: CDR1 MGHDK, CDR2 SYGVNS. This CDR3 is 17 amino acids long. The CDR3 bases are TGTGCCAGCAGTGAATATAGTGGAAGAGGGAGGGGCACTGAAGCTTTCTTT. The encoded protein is CASSEYSGRGRGTEAFF. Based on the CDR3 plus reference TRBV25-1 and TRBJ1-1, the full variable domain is EADIYQTPRYLVIGTGKKITLECSQTMGHDKMYWYQQDPGMELHLIHYSYGVNSTEKGDLSSESTVSRIRTEHFPLTLESARPSHTSQYLCASSEYSGRGRGTEAFFGQGTRLTVV.

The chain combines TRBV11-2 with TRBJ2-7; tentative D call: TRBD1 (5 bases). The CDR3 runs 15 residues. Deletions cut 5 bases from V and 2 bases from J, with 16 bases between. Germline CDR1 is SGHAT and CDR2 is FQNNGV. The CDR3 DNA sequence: TGTGCCAGCAGCCCGAAAGACAGAATGGCCTACGAGCAGTACTTC. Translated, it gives CASSPKDRMAYEQYF.

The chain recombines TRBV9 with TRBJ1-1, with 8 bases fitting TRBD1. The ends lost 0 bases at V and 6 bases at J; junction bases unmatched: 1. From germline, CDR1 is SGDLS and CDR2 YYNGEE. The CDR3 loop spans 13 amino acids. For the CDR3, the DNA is TGTGCCAGCAGCGTAGTACAGGGGGCTGAAGCTTTCTTT. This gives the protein CASSVVQGAEAFF.

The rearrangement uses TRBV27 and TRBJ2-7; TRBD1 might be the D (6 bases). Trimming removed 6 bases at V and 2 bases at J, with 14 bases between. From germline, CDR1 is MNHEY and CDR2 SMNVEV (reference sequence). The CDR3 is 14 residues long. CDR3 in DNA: TGTGCCAGCAGCTCCGGGACACTGACCTACGAGCAGTACTTC. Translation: CASSSGTLTYEQYF.